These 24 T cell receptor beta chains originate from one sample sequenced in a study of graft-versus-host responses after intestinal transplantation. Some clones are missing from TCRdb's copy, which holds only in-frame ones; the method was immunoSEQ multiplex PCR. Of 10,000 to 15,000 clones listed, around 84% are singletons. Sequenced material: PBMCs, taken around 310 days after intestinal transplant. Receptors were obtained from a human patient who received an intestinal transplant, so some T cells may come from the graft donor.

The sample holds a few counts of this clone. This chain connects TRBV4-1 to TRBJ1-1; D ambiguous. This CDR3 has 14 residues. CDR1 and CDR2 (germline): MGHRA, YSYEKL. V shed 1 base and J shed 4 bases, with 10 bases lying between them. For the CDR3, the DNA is TGCGCCAGCAGCCAAGTAAGTCCGGGCACTGAAGCTTTCTTT. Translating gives CASSQVSPGTEAFF.

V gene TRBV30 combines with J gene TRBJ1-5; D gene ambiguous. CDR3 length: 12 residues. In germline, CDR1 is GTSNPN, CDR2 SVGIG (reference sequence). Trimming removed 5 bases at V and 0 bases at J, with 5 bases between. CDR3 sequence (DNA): TGTGCCTGGGTCCATAGCAATCAGCCCCAGCATTTT. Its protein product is CAWVHSNQPQHF. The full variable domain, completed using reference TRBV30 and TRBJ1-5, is SQTIHQWPATLVQPVGSPLSLECTVEGTSNPNLYWYRQAAGRGLQLLFYSVGIGQISSEVPQNLSASRPQDRQFILSSKKLLLSDSGFYLCAWVHSNQPQHFGDGTRLSIL.

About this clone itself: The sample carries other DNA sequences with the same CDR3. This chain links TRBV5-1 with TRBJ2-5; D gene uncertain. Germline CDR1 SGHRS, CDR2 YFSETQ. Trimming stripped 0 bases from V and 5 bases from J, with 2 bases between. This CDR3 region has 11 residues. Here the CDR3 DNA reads TGCGCCAGCAGCTTGGCCGAGACCCAGTACTTC. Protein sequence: CASSLAETQYF.

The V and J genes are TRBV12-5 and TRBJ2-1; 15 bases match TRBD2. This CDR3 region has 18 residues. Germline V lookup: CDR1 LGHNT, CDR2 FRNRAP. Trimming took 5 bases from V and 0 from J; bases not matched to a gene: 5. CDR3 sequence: CASGPGLAGGYSYNEQFF. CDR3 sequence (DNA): TGTGCTAGTGGTCCGGGACTAGCGGGAGGCTACTCCTACAATGAGCAGTTCTTC.

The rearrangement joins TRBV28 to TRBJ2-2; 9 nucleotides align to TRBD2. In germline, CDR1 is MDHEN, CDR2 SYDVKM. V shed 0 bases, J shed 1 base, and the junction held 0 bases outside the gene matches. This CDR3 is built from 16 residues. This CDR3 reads CASSLWTSGNTGELFF. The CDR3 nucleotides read TGTGCCAGCAGTTTATGGACTAGCGGGAACACCGGGGAGCTGTTTTTT.

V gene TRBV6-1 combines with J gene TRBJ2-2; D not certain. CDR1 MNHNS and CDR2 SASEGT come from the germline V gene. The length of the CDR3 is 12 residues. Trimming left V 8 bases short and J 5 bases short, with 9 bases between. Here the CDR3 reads CASPRRTGELFF. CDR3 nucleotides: TGTGCCAGCCCCAGGCGGACCGGGGAGCTGTTTTTT.

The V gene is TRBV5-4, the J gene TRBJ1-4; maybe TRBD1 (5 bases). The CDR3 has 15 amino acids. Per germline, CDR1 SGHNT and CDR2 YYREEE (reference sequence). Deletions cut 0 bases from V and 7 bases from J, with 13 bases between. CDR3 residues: CASSLEGPVSEKLFF. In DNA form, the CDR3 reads TGTGCCAGCAGCTTGGAGGGGCCCGTCTCTGAAAAACTGTTTTTT.

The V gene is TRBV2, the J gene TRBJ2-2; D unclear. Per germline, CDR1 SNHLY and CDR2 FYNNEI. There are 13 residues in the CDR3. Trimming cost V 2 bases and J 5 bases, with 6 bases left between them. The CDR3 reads CASSEMGTGELFF. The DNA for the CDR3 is TGTGCCAGCAGTGAAATGGGGACCGGGGAGCTGTTTTTT.

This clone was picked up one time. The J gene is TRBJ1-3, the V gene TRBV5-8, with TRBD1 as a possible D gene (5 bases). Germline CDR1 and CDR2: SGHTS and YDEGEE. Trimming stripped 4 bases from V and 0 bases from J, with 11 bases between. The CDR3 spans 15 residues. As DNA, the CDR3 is TGTGCCAGCAGCCGAGGGGTAAGCTCTGGAAACACCATATATTTT. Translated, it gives CASSRGVSSGNTIYF.

This chain's CDR3 is CASRRGAGEQYF. The CDR3 nucleotides read TGTGCCAGCAGGCGAGGAGCGGGCGAGCAGTACTTC. This rearrangement joins TRBV28 to TRBJ2-7, with D perhaps TRBD2 (6 bases). CDR3 length equals 12 residues. V gave up 6 bases and J gave up 6 bases, with 12 bases separating them. Germline loops: CDR1 MDHEN, CDR2 SYDVKM. The full variable domain, rest sourced from reference TRBV28 and TRBJ2-7, is DVKVTQSSRYLVKRTGEKVFLECVQDMDHENMFWYRQDPGLGLRLIYFSYDVKMKEKGDIPEGYSVSREKKERFSLILESASTNQTSMYLCASRRGAGEQYFGPGTRLTVT.

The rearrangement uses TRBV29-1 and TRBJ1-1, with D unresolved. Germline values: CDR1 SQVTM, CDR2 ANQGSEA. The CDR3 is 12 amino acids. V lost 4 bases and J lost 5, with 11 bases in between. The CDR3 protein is CSVGLGWTEAFF. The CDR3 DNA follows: TGCAGCGTTGGCCTGGGTTGGACTGAAGCTTTCTTT.

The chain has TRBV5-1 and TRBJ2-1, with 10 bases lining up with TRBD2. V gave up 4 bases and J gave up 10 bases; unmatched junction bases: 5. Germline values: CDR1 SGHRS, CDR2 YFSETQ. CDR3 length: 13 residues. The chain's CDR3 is CASSLGLAEEQFF. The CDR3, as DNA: TGCGCCAGCAGCCTCGGACTAGCGGAAGAGCAGTTCTTC.

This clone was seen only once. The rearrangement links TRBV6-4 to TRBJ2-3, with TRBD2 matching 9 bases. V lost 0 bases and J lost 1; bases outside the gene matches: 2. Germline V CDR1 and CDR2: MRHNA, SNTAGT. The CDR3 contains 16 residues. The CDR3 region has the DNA TGTGCCAGCAGTGACTCCGCTAGCGGGGGCACAGATACGCAGTATTTT. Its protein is CASSDSASGGTDTQYF.

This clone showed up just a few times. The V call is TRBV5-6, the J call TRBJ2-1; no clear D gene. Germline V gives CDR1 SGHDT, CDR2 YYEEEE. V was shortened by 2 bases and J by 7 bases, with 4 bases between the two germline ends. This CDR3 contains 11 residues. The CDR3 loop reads CASSFRNEQFF. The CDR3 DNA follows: TGTGCCAGCAGCTTCAGGAATGAGCAGTTCTTC. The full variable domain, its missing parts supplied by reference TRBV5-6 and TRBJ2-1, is DAGVTQSPTHLIKTRGQQVTLRCSPKSGHDTVSWYQQALGQGPQFIFQYYEEEERQRGNFPDRFSGHQFPNYSSELNVNALLLGDSALYLCASSFRNEQFFGPGTRLTVL.

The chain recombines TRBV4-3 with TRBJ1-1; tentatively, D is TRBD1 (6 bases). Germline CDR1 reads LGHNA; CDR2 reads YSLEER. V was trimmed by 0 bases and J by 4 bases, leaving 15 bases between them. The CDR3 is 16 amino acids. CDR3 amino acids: CASSQDEPGEGTEAFF. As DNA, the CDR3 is TGCGCCAGCAGCCAAGACGAACCAGGGGAGGGCACTGAAGCTTTCTTT.

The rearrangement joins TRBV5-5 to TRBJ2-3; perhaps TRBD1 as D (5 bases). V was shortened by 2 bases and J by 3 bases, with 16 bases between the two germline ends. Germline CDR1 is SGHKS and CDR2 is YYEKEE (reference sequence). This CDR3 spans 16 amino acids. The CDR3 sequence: CASSFRHLKGTDTQYF. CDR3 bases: TGTGCCAGCAGCTTCCGCCACCTTAAGGGGACAGATACGCAGTATTTT.

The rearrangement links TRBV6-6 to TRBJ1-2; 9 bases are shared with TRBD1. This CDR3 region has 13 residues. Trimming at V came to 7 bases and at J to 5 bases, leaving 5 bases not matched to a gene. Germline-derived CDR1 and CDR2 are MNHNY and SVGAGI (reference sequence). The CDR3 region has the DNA TGTGCCAGCACCAGGACAGGGGTATATGGCTACACCTTC. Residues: CASTRTGVYGYTF.

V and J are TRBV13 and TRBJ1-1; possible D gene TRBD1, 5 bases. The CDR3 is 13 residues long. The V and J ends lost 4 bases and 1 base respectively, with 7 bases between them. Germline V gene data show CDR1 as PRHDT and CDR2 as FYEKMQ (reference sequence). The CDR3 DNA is TGTGCCAGCAGCTCCGGACAGAACACTGAAGCTTTCTTT. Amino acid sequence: CASSSGQNTEAFF.

CDR3 DNA: TGTGCCAGTAGTTTCCTAGCGGGAGGGCCGTACAGGAATGAGCAGTTCTTC. It codes for CASSFLAGGPYRNEQFF. The chain carries TRBV19 and TRBJ2-1; TRBD2 matches 12 bases. V shed 5 bases, J shed 7 bases, and the junction held 12 bases outside the gene matches. The germline V gene encodes CDR1 LNHDA and CDR2 SQIVND (reference sequence). CDR3 length: 17 residues. Drawing the rest from reference TRBV19 and TRBJ2-1, the complete variable domain is DGGITQSPKYLFRKEGQNVTLSCEQNLNHDAMYWYRQDPGQGLRLIYYSQIVNDFQKGDIAEGYSVSREKKESFPLTVTSAQKNPTAFYLCASSFLAGGPYRNEQFFGPGTRLTVL.

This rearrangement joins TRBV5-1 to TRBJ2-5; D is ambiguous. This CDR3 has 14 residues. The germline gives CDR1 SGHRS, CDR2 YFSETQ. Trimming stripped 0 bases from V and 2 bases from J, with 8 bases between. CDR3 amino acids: CASSLEGRQETQYF. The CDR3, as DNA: TGCGCCAGCAGCTTGGAAGGTCGTCAAGAGACCCAGTACTTC.

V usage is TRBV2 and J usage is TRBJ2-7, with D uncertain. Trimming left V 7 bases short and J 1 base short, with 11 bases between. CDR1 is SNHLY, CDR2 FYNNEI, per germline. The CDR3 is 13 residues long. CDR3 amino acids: CASNPSSSYEQYF. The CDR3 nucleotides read TGTGCCAGCAATCCCTCGTCGTCCTACGAGCAGTACTTC.

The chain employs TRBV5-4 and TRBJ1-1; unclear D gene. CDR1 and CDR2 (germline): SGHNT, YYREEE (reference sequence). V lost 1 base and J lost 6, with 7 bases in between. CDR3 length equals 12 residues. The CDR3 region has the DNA TGTGCCAGCAGCTTGCACGGGGCTGAAGCTTTCTTT. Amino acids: CASSLHGAEAFF.

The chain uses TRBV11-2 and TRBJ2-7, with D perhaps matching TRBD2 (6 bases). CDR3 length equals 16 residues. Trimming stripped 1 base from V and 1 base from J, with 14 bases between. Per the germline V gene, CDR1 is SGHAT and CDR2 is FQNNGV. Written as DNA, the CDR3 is TGTGCCAGCAGCTTAGTCGGAGGGGTGGCATCCTACGAGCAGTACTTC. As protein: CASSLVGGVASYEQYF.

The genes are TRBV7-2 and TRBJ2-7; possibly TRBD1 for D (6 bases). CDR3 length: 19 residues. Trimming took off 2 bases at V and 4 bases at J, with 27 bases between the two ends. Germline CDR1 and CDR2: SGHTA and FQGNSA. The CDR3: CASSLFPPLLSLGGYEQYF. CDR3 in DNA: TGTGCCAGCAGCTTATTTCCCCCTTTACTCAGTTTAGGGGGTTACGAGCAGTACTTC.